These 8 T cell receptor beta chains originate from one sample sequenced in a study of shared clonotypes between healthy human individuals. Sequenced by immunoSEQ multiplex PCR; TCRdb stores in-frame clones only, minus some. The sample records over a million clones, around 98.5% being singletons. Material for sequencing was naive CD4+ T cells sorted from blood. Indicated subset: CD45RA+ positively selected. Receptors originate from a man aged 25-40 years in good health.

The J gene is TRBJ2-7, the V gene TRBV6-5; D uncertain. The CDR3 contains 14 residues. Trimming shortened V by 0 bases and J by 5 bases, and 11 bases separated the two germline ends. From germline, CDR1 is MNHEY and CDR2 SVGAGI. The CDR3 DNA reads TGTGCCAGCAGTTACTCGCAATTGGGCCACGAGCAGTACTTC. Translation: CASSYSQLGHEQYF.

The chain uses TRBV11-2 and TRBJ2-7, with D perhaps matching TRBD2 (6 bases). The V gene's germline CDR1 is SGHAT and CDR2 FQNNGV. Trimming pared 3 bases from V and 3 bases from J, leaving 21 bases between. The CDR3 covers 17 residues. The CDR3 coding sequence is TGTGCCAGCAGCTTGTCTTCTCGCGGGATACTTCGCTACGAGCAGTACTTC. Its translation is CASSLSSRGILRYEQYF.

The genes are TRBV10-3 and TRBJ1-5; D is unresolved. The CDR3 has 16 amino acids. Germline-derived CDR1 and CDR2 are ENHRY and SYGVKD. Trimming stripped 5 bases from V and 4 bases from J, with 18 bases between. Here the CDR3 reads CAISSYDGNGNQPQHF. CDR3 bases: TGTGCCATCAGTTCATATGACGGGAATGGGAATCAGCCCCAGCATTTT.

The CDR3 nucleotides read TGTGCCAGCAGCTTCAGACAGGGTCTTATCCACGAGCAGTACTTC. This gives the protein CASSFRQGLIHEQYF. The rearrangement links TRBV11-3 to TRBJ2-7; 7 bases are shared with TRBD1. The CDR3 has 15 amino acids. V lost 3 bases to trimming and J lost 5 bases; unmatched junction nucleotides: 10. The germline CDR1 and CDR2 sequences are SGHNT and YENEEA.

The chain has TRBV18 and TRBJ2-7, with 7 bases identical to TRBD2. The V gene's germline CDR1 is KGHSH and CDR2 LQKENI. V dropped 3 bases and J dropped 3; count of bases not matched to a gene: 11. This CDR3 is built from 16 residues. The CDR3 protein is CASSPSRSSGFYEQYF. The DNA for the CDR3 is TGTGCCAGCTCACCCTCCCGGTCTAGCGGATTCTACGAGCAGTACTTC.

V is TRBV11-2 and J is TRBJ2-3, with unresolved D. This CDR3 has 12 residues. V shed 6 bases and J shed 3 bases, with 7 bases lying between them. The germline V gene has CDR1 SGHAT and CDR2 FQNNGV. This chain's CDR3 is CASRKNTDTQYF. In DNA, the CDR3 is TGTGCCAGCAGAAAAAATACAGATACGCAGTATTTT.

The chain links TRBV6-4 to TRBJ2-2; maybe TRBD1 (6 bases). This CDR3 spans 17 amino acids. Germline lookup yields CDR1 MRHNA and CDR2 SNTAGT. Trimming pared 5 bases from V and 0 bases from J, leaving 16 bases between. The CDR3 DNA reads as TGTGCCAGCAGTCCCGACCAGGGGCCCGCGAACACCGGGGAGCTGTTTTTT. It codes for CASSPDQGPANTGELFF.

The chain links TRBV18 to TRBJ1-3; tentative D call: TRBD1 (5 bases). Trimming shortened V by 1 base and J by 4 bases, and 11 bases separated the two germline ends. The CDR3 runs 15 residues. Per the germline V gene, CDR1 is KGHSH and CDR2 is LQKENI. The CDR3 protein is CASSPLGVAGNTIYF. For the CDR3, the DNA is TGTGCCAGCTCACCACTAGGGGTTGCCGGAAACACCATATATTTT.